This TCR beta chain derives from a study of glioma-infiltrating T cells. TCR alpha and beta CDR3 regions were amplified from RNA using iRepertoire nested multiplex PCR. For one-step reverse transcription and amplification, 100-400 ng of tissue mRNA or PBMC total RNA was used. One entry per CDR3 protein results from TCRdb running MiXCR on the multiplex PCR reads. The repertoire has under 200,000 distinct CDR3 sequences, about 47% of them found once; the top ten carry around 4.9%. Germline values: CDR1 SGHRS, CDR2 YFSETQ. V lost 6 bases, J lost 1 base, and 16 bases lay in between. The CDR3 contains 15 residues. Study-level points and caveats: Gliomas, especially low-grade, showed above-expected tissue-blood divergence; non-neoplastic patients showed below.

This clonotype was seen many times. What it binds is not known. The V and J genes are TRBV5-1 and TRBJ1-1; D may be TRBD1 (6 bases). The TCR sequence derives from a human donor with low-grade glioma or glioblastoma, undergoing nonglioma brain surgery, or in good health (not recorded which). Sequencing was performed on glioma tissue, nonneoplastic brain tissue, or PBMCs (not recorded which). CDR3 bases: TGCGCCAGCATTGGTGGGGGCTTGGGGAACACTGAAGCTTTCTTT. Protein: CASIGGGLGNTEAFF. Using reference TRBV5-1 and TRBJ1-1 for the parts outside the CDR3, the full variable domain is KAGVTQTPRYLIKTRGQQVTLSCSPISGHRSVSWYQQTPGQGLQFLFEYFSETQRNKGNFPGRFSGRQFSNSRSEMNVSTLELGDSALYLCASIGGGLGNTEAFFGQGTRLTVV.